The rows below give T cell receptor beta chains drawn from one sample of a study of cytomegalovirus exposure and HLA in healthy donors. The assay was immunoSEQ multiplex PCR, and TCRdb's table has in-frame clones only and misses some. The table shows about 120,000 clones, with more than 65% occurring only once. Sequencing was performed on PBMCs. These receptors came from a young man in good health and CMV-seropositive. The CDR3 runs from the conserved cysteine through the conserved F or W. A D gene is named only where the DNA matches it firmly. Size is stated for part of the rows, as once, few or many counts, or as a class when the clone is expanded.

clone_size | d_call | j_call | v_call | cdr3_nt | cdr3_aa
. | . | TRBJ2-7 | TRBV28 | TGTGCCAGCACCCCGAGGGGGGGGTACGAGCAGTACTTC | CASTPRGGYEQYF
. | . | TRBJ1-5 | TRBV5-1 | TGCGCCAGCAGCTTGGAGGGGAGGGGAGCAAATCAGCCCCAGCATTTT | CASSLEGRGANQPQHF
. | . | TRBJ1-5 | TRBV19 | TGTGCCAGTAGTACCCGGACTCGACGGGAGTATAGCAATCAGCCCCAGCATTTT | CASSTRTRREYSNQPQHF
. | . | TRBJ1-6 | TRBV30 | TGTGCCTGGGGTATCGACTGGAGCTCCTATAATTCACCCCCCCACTTT | CAWGIDWSSYNSPPHF
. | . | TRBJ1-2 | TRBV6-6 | TGTGCCAGCGTTAGACAGCAAGCTAACTATGGCTACACCTTC | CASVRQQANYGYTF
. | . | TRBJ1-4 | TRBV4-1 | TGCGCCAGCAGCCAAGGGCAGGGCGAGGAAAAACTGTTTTTT | CASSQGQGEEKLFF
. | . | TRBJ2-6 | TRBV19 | TGTGCCAGTAGCCTTGACAGGAGTGGGGCCAACGTCCTGACTTTC | CASSLDRSGANVLTF
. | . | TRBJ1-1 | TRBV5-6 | TGTGCCAGCAGCCCCCCCGAGCTCTTTGAAGCTTTCTTT | CASSPPELFEAFF
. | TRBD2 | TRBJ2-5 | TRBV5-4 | TGTGCCAGCACGCCCGGGACTAGTAAAGAGACCCAGTACTTC | CASTPGTSKETQYF
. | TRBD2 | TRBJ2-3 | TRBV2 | TGTGCCAGCATGGGCGGGGGGCCCGCAGATACGCAGTATTTT | CASMGGGPADTQYF
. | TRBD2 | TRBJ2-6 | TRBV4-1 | TGCGCCAGCAGCCCTGTGGGACTAGCGGAAACCTCTGGGGCCAACGTCCTGACTTTC | CASSPVGLAETSGANVLTF
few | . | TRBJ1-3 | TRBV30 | TGTGCCTGGAGTATGGGGTCCCCGGGACAAATCTCGAACACCATATATTTT | CAWSMGSPGQISNTIYF
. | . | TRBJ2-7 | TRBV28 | TGTGCCAGCAGTTTTCTTGCAGGGGTTTTCTACGAGCAGTACTTC | CASSFLAGVFYEQYF
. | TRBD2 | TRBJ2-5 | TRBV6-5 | TGTGCCACCCGGATTAGCGGGAGGTCGGGGACCCAGTACTTC | CATRISGRSGTQYF
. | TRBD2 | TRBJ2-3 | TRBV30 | TGTGCCTGGAGTGTAGGGGCGGGAGCAGCAGATACGCAGTATTTT | CAWSVGAGAADTQYF
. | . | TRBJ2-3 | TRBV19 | TGTGCCAGTAGTATGGAGGACGGGGTTGTGGATACGCAGTATTTT | CASSMEDGVVDTQYF
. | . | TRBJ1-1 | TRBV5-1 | TGCGCCAGCAGCTCCGGGAGGAACACTGAAGCTTTCTTT | CASSSGRNTEAFF
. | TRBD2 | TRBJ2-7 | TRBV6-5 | TGTGCCAGCAGGGGACTAACGACTTCCTACGAGCAGTACTTC | CASRGLTTSYEQYF
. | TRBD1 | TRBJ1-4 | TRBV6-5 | TGTGCCAGCAGTCGGGGACAGGGGGCAGGAGAAAAACTGTTTTTT | CASSRGQGAGEKLFF
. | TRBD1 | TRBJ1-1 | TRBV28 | TGTGCCAGCAGTATCTATGGGACAGGGCCGGGCACTGAAGCTTTCTTT | CASSIYGTGPGTEAFF
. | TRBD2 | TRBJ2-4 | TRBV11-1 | TGTGCCAGCAGCCCTAGCGGCGGGGCCAAAAACATTCAGTACTTC | CASSPSGGAKNIQYF
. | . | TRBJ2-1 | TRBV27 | TGTGCCAGCAGTTTAGGCCCCCAAGGGAGCGAAGATAACAATGAGCAGTTCTTC | CASSLGPQGSEDNNEQFF
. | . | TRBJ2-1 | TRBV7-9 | TGTGCCAGCAGCTTAGGGGGACTCCAAAACGTGGGGCAGTTCTTC | CASSLGGLQNVGQFF
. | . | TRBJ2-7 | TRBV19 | TGTGCCAGTAGTTGGAGTCAGGGCGGCTCCTACGAGCAGTACTTC | CASSWSQGGSYEQYF
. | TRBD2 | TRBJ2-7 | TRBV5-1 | TGCGCCAGCAGCCTAGGGACTAGCAATCACGAGCAGTACTTC | CASSLGTSNHEQYF
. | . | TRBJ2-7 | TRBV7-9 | TGTGCCAGCACCTTAGGGCACGGGACCTACGAGCAGTACTTC | CASTLGHGTYEQYF
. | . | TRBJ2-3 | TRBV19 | TGTGCCAGTAGTGATCTAGTGACAGATACGCAGTATTTT | CASSDLVTDTQYF
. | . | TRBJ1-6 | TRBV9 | TGTGCCAGCACCTGGTCAGTTTCCTATAATTCACCCCTCCACTTT | CASTWSVSYNSPLHF
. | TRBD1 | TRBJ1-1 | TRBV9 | TGTGCCAGCAGCGCCACCGGGACAGAGGACGAAGCTTTCTTT | CASSATGTEDEAFF
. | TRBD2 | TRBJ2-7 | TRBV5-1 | TGCGCCAGCAGCACCGGGACTAGCAGCTACGAGCAGTACTTC | CASSTGTSSYEQYF
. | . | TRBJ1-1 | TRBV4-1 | TGCGCCAGCAGCCAAGGTATGAACACTGAAGCTTTCTTT | CASSQGMNTEAFF
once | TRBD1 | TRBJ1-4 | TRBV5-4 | TGTGCCAGCAGCCCACAGGGGACGACTAATGAAAAACTGTTTTTT | CASSPQGTTNEKLFF
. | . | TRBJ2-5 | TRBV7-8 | TGTGCCAGCAGCTTAGAGCGAGAGACCCAGTACTTC | CASSLERETQYF